This paragraph covers one T cell receptor (beta chain) sequence. Only in-frame clones appear in the TCRdb table, and some are missing; sequencing was by immunoSEQ multiplex PCR. In the table there are about 76,000 clones, 80% to 90% of which are singletons. From germline, CDR1 is LGHNT and CDR2 FRNRAP. The V gene lost 1 base and the J gene lost 1 base, with 4 bases spanning the gap. The CDR3 is 13 residues long. The data were obtained in a study of OX40 agonist ivuxolimab in advanced cancers. This chain joins TRBV12-5 and TRBJ1-1; D ambiguous. This receptor was obtained from an adult with an advanced solid tumor such as melanoma, head and neck, liver or kidney cancer. The sample here was CD4+ or CD8+ T cells sorted from blood, taken in a trial of the OX40 agonist ivuxolimab. DNA for the CDR3: TGTGCTAGTGGTTTGGGACAGAACACTGAAGCTTTCTTT. It encodes CASGLGQNTEAFF.